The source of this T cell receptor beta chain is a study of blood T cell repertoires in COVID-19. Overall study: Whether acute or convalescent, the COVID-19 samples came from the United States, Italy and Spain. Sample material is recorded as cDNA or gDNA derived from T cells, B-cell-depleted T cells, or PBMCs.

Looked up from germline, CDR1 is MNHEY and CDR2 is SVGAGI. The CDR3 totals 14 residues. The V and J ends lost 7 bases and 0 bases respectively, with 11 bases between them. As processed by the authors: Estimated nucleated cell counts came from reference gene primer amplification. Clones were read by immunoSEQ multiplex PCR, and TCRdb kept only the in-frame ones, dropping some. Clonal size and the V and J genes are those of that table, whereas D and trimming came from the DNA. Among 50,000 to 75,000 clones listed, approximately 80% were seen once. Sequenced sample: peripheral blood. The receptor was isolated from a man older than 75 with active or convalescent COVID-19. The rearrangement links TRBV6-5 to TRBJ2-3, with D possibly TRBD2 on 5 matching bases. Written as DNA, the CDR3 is TGTGCCAGCACGGCGGGTCCTAGCACAGATACGCAGTATTTT. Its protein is CASTAGPSTDTQYF.